This T cell receptor (beta chain) was identified in a study of CD4 T cells in relation to SARS-CoV-2 and coronaviruses. Study at large: After roughly eleven days of antigen culture, PBMC TCR beta CDR3s were sequenced.

In its sample, this clone was seen a few times. Its antigen is currently unknown. J lost 1 base, V lost 7 bases, and 2 bases had no gene match. Germline V gene data show CDR1 as KGHDR and CDR2 as SFDVKD. This CDR3 has 14 amino acids. The method was immunoSEQ multiplex PCR; TCRdb's version includes in-frame clones alone and lacks a portion of them. The sample comprises about 24,000 clones, under 80% of which are singletons, and under 15% rests with the top ten. CD4+ T cells from unexposed donors were obtained before the COVID-19 pandemic (2011-2018). CD4+ T cells were isolated from the cells after around eleven days of culture.

The sequencing input was CD4+ T cells from PBMCs, cultured in vitro. This chain joins TRBV24-1 and TRBJ2-3, with 9 bases identical to TRBD1. The TCR comes from a human donor in good health. CDR3 DNA sequence: TGTGCCACCAGCAGGGACAGGGGCACAGATACGCAGTATTTT. This codes for CATSRDRGTDTQYF.